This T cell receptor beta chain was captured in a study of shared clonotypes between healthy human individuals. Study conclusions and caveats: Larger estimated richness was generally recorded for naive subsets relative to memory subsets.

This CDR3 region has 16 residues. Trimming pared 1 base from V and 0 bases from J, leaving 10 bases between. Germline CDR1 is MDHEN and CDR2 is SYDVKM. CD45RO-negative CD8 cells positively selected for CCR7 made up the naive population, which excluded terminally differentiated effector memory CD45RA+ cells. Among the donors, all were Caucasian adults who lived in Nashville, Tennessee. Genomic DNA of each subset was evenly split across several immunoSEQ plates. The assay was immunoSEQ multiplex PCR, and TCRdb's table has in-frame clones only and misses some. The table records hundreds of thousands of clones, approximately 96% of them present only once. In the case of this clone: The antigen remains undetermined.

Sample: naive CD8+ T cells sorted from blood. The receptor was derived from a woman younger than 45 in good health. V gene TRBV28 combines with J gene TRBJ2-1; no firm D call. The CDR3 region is CASSLLAEFSYNEQFF. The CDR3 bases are TGTGCCAGCAGTTTATTGGCGGAGTTCTCCTACAATGAGCAGTTCTTC.